The rows below give T cell receptor beta chains drawn from one sample of a study of cytomegalovirus exposure and HLA in healthy donors. Some clones are missing from TCRdb's copy, which holds only in-frame ones; the method was immunoSEQ multiplex PCR. The profile shows 140,000 to 150,000 clones, 80% of them singletons. Sequencing was carried out using PBMCs. These receptors all come from a man aged 40-55 years in good health and CMV-seronegative. Both conserved end residues are part of each CDR3. D genes are given only for firm matches. Size is stated for part of the rows, as once, few or many counts, or as a class when the clone is expanded.

J: TRBJ2-2
size: .
D: TRBD1
length: 14
V: TRBV29-1
DNA: TGCAGCGTCCCCCGACAGGGGGCGAGCGGGGAGCTGTTTTTT
CDR3: CSVPRQGASGELFF

J: TRBJ2-1
size: .
D: .
length: 16
V: TRBV5-1
DNA: TGCGCCAGCAGCTTGGGGGGGACTTCGGAATTGGGAAAGCAGTTCTTC
CDR3: CASSLGGTSELGKQFF

J: TRBJ2-7
size: .
D: TRBD1
length: 14
V: TRBV6-5
DNA: TGTGCCAGCATAAAAACAGGGGGCGTCGACGAGCAGTACTTC
CDR3: CASIKTGGVDEQYF

J: TRBJ1-1
size: .
D: TRBD1
length: 15
V: TRBV5-6
DNA: TGTGCCAGCAGCTTGCAGGGGGTACGTTGGACTGAAGCTTTCTTT
CDR3: CASSLQGVRWTEAFF

J: TRBJ1-3
size: .
D: .
length: 15
V: TRBV18
DNA: TGTGCCAGCTCACCACGGGAGGCCTCTGGAAACACCATATATTTT
CDR3: CASSPREASGNTIYF

J: TRBJ1-3
size: many
D: .
length: 15
V: TRBV5-1
DNA: TGCGCCAGCAGTCAAGCGGTAGGGTCTGGAAACACCATATATTTT
CDR3: CASSQAVGSGNTIYF

J: TRBJ2-7
size: once
D: .
length: 13
V: TRBV6-4
DNA: TGTGCCAGCAGTGCCGGGACACCCTACGAGCAGTACTTC
CDR3: CASSAGTPYEQYF

J: TRBJ1-5
size: .
D: TRBD1
length: 13
V: TRBV30
DNA: TGTGCCTGGAGTGGACAGGGGCTGCAGCCCCAGCATTTT
CDR3: CAWSGQGLQPQHF

J: TRBJ2-2
size: once
D: .
length: 13
V: TRBV7-2
DNA: TGTGCCAGCAGCTTAGGGGCCAGCGGGGAGCTGTTTTTT
CDR3: CASSLGASGELFF

J: TRBJ1-2
size: few
D: .
length: 12
V: TRBV29-1
DNA: TGCAGCGCCGAGGACAGTAACTATGGCTACACCTTC
CDR3: CSAEDSNYGYTF

J: TRBJ2-7
size: .
D: .
length: 11
V: TRBV12-5
DNA: TGTGCTAGTGGGTCCTCTCGCGAGCAGTACTTC
CDR3: CASGSSREQYF